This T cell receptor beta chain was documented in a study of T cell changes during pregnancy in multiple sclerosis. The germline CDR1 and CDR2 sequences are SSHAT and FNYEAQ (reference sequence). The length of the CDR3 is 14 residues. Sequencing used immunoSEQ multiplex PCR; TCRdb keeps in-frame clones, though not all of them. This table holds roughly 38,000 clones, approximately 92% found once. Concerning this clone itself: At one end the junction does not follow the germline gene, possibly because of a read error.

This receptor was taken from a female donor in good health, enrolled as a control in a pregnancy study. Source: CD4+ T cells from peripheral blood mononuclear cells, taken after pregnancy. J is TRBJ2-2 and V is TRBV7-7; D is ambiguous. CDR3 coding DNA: TGTGCTAGCAGGAGATTGGCGAACACCGGGGAGCTGTTTTTT. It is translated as CASRRLANTGELFF. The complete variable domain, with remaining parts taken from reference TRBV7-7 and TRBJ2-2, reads GAGVSQSPRYKVTKRGQDVTLRCDPISSHATLYWYQQALGQGPEFLTYFNYEAQPDKSGLPSDRFSAERPEGSISTLTIQRTEQRDSAMYRCASRRLANTGELFFGEGSRLTVL.